Listed below are T cell receptor beta chains from one sample, sequenced in a study of preoperative IRX-2 immunotherapy in early breast cancer. This table comes from immunoSEQ multiplex PCR, and its TCRdb copy is limited to in-frame clones, with some not included. The data contain about 26,000 clones, over 75% of them seen just once; the ten biggest clones take up less than 1.5%. The source was lymph node tissue, collected after IRX-2 immunotherapy. Source of these receptors: a human donor with breast cancer. The CDR3 runs from the conserved cysteine through the conserved F or W. The D gene is left open where the match is weak. For some rows the clone size is stated as once, few or many, or as a class when expanded; others skip it.

V	size	J	D	CDR3	DNA
TRBV30	-	TRBJ1-5	-	CAWSVRDNQSQHF	TGTGCCTGGAGTGTAAGGGATAATCAGTCCCAGCATTTT
TRBV29-1	few	TRBJ1-3	-	CSVGDSSGNTIYF	TGCAGCGTAGGGGACTCGTCTGGAAACACCATATATTTT
TRBV15	-	TRBJ2-1	-	CATSRDGGGQYNEQFF	TGTGCCACCAGCAGAGATGGCGGGGGACAGTACAATGAGCAGTTCTTC
TRBV9	-	TRBJ1-5	-	CASRAGGNQPQHF	TGTGCCAGCAGGGCAGGGGGCAATCAGCCCCAGCATTTT
TRBV9	-	TRBJ2-7	-	CASSRDFYEQYF	TGTGCCAGCAGCCGGGACTTTTACGAGCAGTACTTC
TRBV18	-	TRBJ2-7	TRBD1	CASSLDRGASYEQYF	TGTGCCAGCTCACTTGACAGGGGGGCCTCCTACGAGCAGTACTTC
TRBV19	-	TRBJ1-5	-	CASSMGTDQPQHF	TGTGCCAGTAGTATGGGCACCGATCAGCCCCAGCATTTT
TRBV19	-	TRBJ1-2	-	CASSIVPGDVGRYTF	TGTGCCAGTAGTATAGTTCCGGGGGACGTCGGACGCTACACCTTC
TRBV11-3	-	TRBJ2-7	TRBD1	CASSPDRGRDEQYF	TGTGCCAGCAGCCCGGACAGGGGGCGCGACGAGCAGTACTTC
TRBV12-5	-	TRBJ1-2	-	CASMYRTGQGYTF	TGTGCCAGCATGTACAGGACGGGGCAAGGCTACACCTTC
TRBV5-1	-	TRBJ2-5	TRBD2	CASSLEPGLAETQYF	TGCGCCAGCAGCTTGGAACCGGGACTAGCGGAGACCCAGTACTTC
TRBV25-1	-	TRBJ2-2	-	CASSEDGGNTGELFF	TGTGCCAGCAGTGAGGACGGGGGGAACACCGGGGAGCTGTTTTTT
TRBV11-3	-	TRBJ1-6	-	CASSGAGWANSPLHF	TGTGCCAGCAGCGGTGCAGGTTGGGCAAATTCACCCCTCCACTTT
TRBV18	-	TRBJ1-3	TRBD1	CASSPDRAVNTIYF	TGTGCCAGCTCACCGGACAGGGCGGTAAACACCATATATTTT
TRBV19	-	TRBJ2-6	-	CASTETGANVLTF	TGTGCCAGTACCGAAACTGGGGCCAACGTCCTGACTTTC
TRBV7-8	-	TRBJ1-1	-	CASSLAGYTEAFF	TGTGCCAGCAGCTTAGCGGGGTACACTGAAGCTTTCTTT
TRBV19	-	TRBJ2-6	-	CASRPRRSSGANVLTF	TGTGCCAGTAGGCCGCGGCGGTCGTCTGGGGCCAACGTCCTGACTTTC
TRBV19	-	TRBJ1-5	-	CASSRYRQYSNQPQHF	TGTGCCAGTAGTAGGTATAGACAGTATAGCAATCAGCCCCAGCATTTT
TRBV6-8	-	TRBJ1-6	-	CASRSKVSYNSPLHF	TGTGCCAGCAGGTCAAAGGTATCCTATAATTCACCCCTCCACTTT
TRBV12-5	-	TRBJ2-1	-	CASGLVGRATYNEQFF	TGTGCTAGTGGTTTGGTGGGCAGGGCCACCTACAATGAGCAGTTCTTC
TRBV11-3	-	TRBJ1-4	TRBD1	CASSFPGQKNEKLFF	TGTGCCAGCAGCTTCCCGGGACAGAAGAATGAAAAACTGTTTTTT
TRBV19	-	TRBJ1-2	-	CASSITGNYGYTF	TGTGCCAGTAGTATAACCGGAAACTATGGCTACACCTTC
TRBV30	few	TRBJ2-7	TRBD2	CAWSPPPRLAVTYEQYF	TGTGCCTGGAGTCCACCACCCAGGCTAGCGGTCACCTACGAGCAGTACTTC
TRBV19	-	TRBJ1-5	TRBD1	CASRLGQSNQPQHF	TGTGCCAGTAGACTGGGACAGAGCAATCAGCCCCAGCATTTT
TRBV19	-	TRBJ1-5	-	CASSIGNSGNQPQHF	TGTGCCAGTAGTATCGGAAACAGTGGCAATCAGCCCCAGCATTTT
TRBV19	-	TRBJ2-5	TRBD2	CAGPGLAGIQETQYF	TGTGCCGGCCCGGGACTAGCGGGGATTCAAGAGACCCAGTACTTC
TRBV19	-	TRBJ1-2	-	CASSIEGHGRYGYTF	TGTGCCAGTAGTATAGAGGGTCATGGCCGCTATGGCTACACCTTC
TRBV6-8	-	TRBJ1-2	TRBD1	CASSTSRQGTTF	TGTGCCAGCAGTACCTCCCGACAGGGAACCACCTTC
TRBV15	few	TRBJ1-1	-	CATSRGHTNTEAFF	TGTGCCACCAGCAGGGGACATACGAACACTGAAGCTTTCTTT
TRBV11-1	-	TRBJ1-1	-	CASSFLGQMNTEAFF	TGTGCCAGCAGTTTCCTTGGACAAATGAACACTGAAGCTTTCTTT
TRBV5-1	-	TRBJ1-6	-	CASSLESSYNSPLHF	TGCGCCAGCAGCTTGGAGAGCTCCTATAATTCACCCCTCCACTTT
TRBV1	-	TRBJ2-1	-	CASSQEPGTVSYNEQFF	TGCGCCAGCAGCCAAGAACCCGGGACGGTGTCCTACAATGAGCAGTTCTTC
TRBV19	-	TRBJ2-1	TRBD2	CASSRGGAGEQFF	TGTGCCAGTAGTAGGGGAGGGGCGGGTGAGCAGTTCTTC
TRBV28	-	TRBJ1-1	-	CASSLLGGENTEAFF	TGTGCCAGCAGTTTATTGGGGGGCGAGAACACTGAAGCTTTCTTT
TRBV15	-	TRBJ2-6	-	CATSRGVEAGANVLTF	TGTGCCACCAGCAGGGGGGTCGAGGCCGGGGCCAACGTCCTGACTTTC